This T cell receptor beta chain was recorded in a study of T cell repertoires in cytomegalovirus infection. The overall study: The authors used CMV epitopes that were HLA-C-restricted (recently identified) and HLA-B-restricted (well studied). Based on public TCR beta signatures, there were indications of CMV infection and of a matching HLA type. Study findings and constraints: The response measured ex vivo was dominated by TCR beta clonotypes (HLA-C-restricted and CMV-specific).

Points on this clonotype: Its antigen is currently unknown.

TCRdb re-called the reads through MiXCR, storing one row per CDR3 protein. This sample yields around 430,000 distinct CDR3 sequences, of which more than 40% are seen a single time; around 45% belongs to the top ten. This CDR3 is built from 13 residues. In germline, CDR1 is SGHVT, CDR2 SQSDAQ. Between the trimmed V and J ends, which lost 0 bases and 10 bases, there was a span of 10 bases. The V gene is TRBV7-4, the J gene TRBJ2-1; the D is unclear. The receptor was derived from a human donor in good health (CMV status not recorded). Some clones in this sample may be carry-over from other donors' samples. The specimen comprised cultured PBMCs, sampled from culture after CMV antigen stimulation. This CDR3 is CASSLAPKVEQFF. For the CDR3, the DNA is TGTGCCAGCAGCTTAGCCCCAAAAGTAGAGCAGTTCTTC.